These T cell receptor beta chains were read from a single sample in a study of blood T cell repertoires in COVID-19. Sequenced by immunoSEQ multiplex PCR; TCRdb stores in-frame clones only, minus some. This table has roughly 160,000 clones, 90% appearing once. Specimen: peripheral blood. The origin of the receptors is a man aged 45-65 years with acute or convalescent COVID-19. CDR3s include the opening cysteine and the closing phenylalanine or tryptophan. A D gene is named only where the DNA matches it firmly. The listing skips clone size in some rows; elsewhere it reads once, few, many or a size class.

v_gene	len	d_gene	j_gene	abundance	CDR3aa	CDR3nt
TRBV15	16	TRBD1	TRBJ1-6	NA	CATSRDSGQWGSALHF	TGTGCCACCAGCAGAGATTCGGGACAGTGGGGGTCGGCCCTCCACTTT
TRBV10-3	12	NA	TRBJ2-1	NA	CAVGASLYEQFF	TGTGCCGTAGGGGCCTCGCTCTATGAGCAGTTCTTC
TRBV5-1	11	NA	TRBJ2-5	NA	CASRIDETQYF	TGCGCCAGCAGGATAGATGAGACCCAGTACTTC
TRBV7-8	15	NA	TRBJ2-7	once	CASSLSYGQTYEQYF	TGTGCCAGCAGCCTTTCATATGGACAGACCTACGAGCAGTACTTC
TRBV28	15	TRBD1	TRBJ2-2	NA	CASRPDRGRTGELFF	TGTGCCAGCAGGCCCGACAGGGGGCGCACCGGGGAGCTGTTTTTT
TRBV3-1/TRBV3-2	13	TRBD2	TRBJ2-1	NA	CASSQDLMRERFF	TGTGCCAGCAGCCAAGATTTAATGCGGGAGAGGTTCTTC
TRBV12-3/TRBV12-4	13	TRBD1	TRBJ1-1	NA	CASSLGGQGKAFF	TGTGCCAGCAGTTTAGGCGGACAGGGCAAAGCTTTCTTT
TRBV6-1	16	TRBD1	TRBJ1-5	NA	CASSVPRTGGVQPQHF	TGTGCCAGCAGTGTTCCCAGGACAGGGGGCGTTCAGCCCCAGCATTTT
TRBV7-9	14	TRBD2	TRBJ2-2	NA	CASSLDGRAGELFF	TGTGCCAGCAGCCTAGATGGGAGGGCCGGGGAGCTGTTTTTT
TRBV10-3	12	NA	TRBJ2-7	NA	CAIRGRGYEQYF	TGTGCCATCAGAGGCCGGGGATACGAGCAGTACTTC
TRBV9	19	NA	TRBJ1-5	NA	CASRDPGAGRPYSNQPQHF	TGTGCCAGCAGGGATCCTGGGGCAGGCCGACCCTATAGCAATCAGCCCCAGCATTTT
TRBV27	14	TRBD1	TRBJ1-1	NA	CASTSTGMNTEAFF	TGTGCCAGCACCTCGACAGGGATGAACACTGAAGCTTTCTTT
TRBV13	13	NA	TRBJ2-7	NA	CASSLQRSYEQYF	TGTGCCAGCAGCTTACAGCGGTCCTACGAGCAGTACTTC
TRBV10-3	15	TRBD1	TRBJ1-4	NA	CAISGTGGSNEKLFF	TGTGCCATCAGTGGGACAGGGGGTTCTAATGAAAAACTGTTTTTT
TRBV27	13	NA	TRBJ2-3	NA	CASRRLNTDTQYF	TGTGCCAGCAGGAGACTTAACACAGATACGCAGTATTTT
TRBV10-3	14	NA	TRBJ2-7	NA	CAISAAVPSYEQYF	TGTGCCATCAGTGCAGCGGTCCCCTCCTACGAGCAGTACTTC
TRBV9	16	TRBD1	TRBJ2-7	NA	CASSTYDRVSTYEQYF	TGTGCCAGCAGCACCTACGACAGGGTCTCCACCTACGAGCAGTACTTC
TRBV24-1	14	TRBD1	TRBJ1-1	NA	CATSGAGGETEAFF	TGTGCCACCAGTGGGGCAGGGGGAGAAACTGAAGCTTTCTTT
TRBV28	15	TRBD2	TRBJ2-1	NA	CASLEGGRATNEQFF	TGTGCCAGCCTTGAGGGCGGGAGGGCCACAAATGAGCAGTTCTTC
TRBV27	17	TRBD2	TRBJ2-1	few	CASSSTPTSGPYNEQFF	TGTGCCAGCAGTTCCACCCCCACTAGCGGCCCCTACAATGAGCAGTTCTTC
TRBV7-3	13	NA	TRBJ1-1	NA	CASSAQANTEAFF	TGTGCCAGCAGCGCCCAGGCGAACACTGAAGCTTTCTTT
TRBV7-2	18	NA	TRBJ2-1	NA	CASSSLGLGALGGNEQFF	TGTGCCAGCAGCAGCTTAGGTCTAGGTGCCCTTGGCGGCAATGAGCAGTTCTTC
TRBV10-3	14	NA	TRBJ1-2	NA	CAIGRGGENYGYTF	TGTGCCATCGGCCGAGGGGGGGAGAACTATGGCTACACCTTC
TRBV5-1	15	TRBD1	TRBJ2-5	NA	CASSFWTGGLETQYF	TGCGCCAGCAGCTTCTGGACAGGGGGGCTAGAGACCCAGTACTTC